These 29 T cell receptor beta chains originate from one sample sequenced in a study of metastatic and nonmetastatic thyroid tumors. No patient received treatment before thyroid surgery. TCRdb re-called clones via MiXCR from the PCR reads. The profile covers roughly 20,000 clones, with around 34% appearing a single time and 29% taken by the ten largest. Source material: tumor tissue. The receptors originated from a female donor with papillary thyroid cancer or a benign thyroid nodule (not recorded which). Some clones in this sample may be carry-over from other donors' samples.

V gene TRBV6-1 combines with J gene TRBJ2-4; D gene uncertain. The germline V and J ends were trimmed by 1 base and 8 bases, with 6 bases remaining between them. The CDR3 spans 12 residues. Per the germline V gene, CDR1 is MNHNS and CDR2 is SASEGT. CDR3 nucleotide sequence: TGTGCCAGCAGTGAAGAAGGCGACATTCAGTACTTC. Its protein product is CASSEEGDIQYF.

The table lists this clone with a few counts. This CDR3 reads CASSPLQGTWSPLHF. The CDR3 bases are TGTGCCAGCAGTCCGCTACAGGGAACGTGGTCACCCCTCCACTTT. The V call is TRBV6-1, the J call TRBJ1-6; D is perhaps TRBD1 (6 bases). The CDR3 spans 15 residues. V lost 5 bases and J lost 10, with 18 bases in between. In germline, CDR1 is MNHNS, CDR2 SASEGT.

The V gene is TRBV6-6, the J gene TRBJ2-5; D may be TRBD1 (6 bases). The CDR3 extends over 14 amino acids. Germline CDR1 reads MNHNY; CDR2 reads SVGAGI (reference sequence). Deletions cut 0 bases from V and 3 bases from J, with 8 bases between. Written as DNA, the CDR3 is TGTGCCAGCAGTTACTCGTCAGGGGAAGAGACCCAGTACTTC. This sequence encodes CASSYSSGEETQYF.

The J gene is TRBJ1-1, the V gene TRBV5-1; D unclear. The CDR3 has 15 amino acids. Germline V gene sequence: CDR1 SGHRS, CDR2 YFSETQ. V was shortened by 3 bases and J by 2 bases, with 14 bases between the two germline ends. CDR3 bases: TGCGCCAGCAGCTCCGGACGGGTTATTAACACTGAAGCTTTCTTT. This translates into CASSSGRVINTEAFF.

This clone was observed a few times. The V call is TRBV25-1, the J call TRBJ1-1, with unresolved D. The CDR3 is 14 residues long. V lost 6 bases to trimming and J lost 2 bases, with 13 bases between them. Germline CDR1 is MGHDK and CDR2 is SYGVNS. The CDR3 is CASRTPGINTEAFF. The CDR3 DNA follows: TGTGCCAGCAGGACCCCAGGAATCAACACTGAAGCTTTCTTT.

The CDR3 sequence: CASNRQVGGNQPQHF. CDR3 nucleotide sequence: TGTGCCAGCAATCGACAGGTTGGTGGCAATCAGCCCCAGCATTTT. The V and J genes are TRBV12-3 or TRBV12-4 and TRBJ1-5, with D perhaps matching TRBD1 (6 bases). The length of the CDR3 is 15 residues. V dropped 7 bases and J dropped 2 bases, with 15 bases sitting between them.

CDR3 region: CAWSPHRVGGYGYTF. As DNA, the CDR3 is TGTGCCTGGAGTCCACACAGGGTCGGGGGCTATGGCTACACCTTC. The chain employs TRBV30 and TRBJ1-2, with D tentatively TRBD1 (6 bases). Germline loops: CDR1 GTSNPN, CDR2 SVGIG (reference sequence). V was shortened by 2 bases and J by 4 bases, with 17 bases between the two germline ends. The CDR3 consists of 15 residues.

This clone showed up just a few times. The CDR3 is CASSERSVRPQHF. CDR3 DNA sequence: TGTGCCAGCAGTGAAAGGTCTGTTCGGCCCCAGCATTTT. The chain couples TRBV6-1 to TRBJ1-5; D unclear. Germline V gene sequence: CDR1 MNHNS, CDR2 SASEGT. CDR3 size: 13 residues. The germline V and J ends were trimmed by 2 bases and 9 bases, with 11 bases remaining between them.

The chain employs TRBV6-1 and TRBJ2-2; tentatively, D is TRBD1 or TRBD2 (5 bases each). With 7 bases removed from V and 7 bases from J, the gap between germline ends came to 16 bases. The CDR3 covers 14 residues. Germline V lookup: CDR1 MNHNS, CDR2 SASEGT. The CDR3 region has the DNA TGTGCCAGCACCAATGGGGGTGCGTTCGGGGAGCTGTTTTTT. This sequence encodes CASTNGGAFGELFF.

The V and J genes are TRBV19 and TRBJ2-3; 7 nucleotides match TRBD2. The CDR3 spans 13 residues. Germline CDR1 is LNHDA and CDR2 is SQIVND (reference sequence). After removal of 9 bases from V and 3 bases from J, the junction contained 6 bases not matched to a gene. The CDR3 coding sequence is TGTGCCAGGGTGCGGGAGCAAACAGATACGCAGTATTTT. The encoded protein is CARVREQTDTQYF.

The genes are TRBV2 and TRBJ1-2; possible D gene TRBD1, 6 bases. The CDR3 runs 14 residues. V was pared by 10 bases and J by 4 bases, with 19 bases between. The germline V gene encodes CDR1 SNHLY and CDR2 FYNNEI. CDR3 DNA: TGTGCCACCAGCAAGAGGGCAGGGGTCTATGGCTACACCTTC. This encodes CATSKRAGVYGYTF.

CDR3 region: CASRSGQVNTEAFF. CDR3 coding DNA: TGTGCCAGCAGGTCTGGACAGGTGAACACTGAAGCTTTCTTT. The J gene is TRBJ1-1, the V gene TRBV28; 7 nucleotides align to TRBD1. This CDR3 has 14 amino acids. V lost 6 bases to trimming and J lost 0 bases; unmatched junction nucleotides: 4. In germline, CDR1 is MDHEN, CDR2 SYDVKM.

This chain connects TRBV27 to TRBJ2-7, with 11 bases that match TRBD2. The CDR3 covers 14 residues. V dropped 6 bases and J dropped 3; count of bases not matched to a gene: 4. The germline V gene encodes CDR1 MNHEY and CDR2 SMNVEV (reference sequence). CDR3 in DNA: TGTGCCAGCAGACCCGGGACTAGCGGCTACGAGCAGTACTTC. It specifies CASRPGTSGYEQYF.

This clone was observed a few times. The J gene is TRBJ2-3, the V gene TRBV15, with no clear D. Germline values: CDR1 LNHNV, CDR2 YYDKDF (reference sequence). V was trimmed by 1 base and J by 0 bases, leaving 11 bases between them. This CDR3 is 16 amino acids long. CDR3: CATSRAPRPSTDTQYF. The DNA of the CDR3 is TGTGCCACCAGCAGAGCCCCGCGGCCTAGCACAGATACGCAGTATTTT.

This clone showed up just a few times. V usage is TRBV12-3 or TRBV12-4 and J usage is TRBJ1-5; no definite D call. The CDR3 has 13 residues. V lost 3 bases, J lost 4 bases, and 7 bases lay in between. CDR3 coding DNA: TGTGCCAGCAGTTTGGGCAAAAATCAGCCCCAGCATTTT. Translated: CASSLGKNQPQHF.

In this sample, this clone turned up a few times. The CDR3 sequence: CASSGEGSYNEQFF. The CDR3 DNA is TGTGCCAGCAGTGGGGAGGGCTCCTACAATGAGCAGTTCTTC. V usage is TRBV2 and J usage is TRBJ2-1; 7 nucleotides match TRBD2. The CDR3 totals 14 residues. The germline V gene encodes CDR1 SNHLY and CDR2 FYNNEI. After removal of 4 bases from V and 0 bases from J, the junction contained 0 bases not matched to a gene.

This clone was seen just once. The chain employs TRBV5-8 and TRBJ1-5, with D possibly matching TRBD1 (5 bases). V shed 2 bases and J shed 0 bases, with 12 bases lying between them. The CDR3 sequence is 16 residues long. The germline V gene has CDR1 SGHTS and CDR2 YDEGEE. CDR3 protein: CASSFYGTVSNQPQHF. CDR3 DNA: TGTGCCAGCAGCTTTTACGGGACCGTTAGCAATCAGCCCCAGCATTTT.

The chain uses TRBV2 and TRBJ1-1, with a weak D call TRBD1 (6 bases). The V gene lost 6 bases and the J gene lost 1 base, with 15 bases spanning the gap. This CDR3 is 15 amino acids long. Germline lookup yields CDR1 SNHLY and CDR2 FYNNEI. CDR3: CASREQGSGNTEAFF. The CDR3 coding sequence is TGTGCCAGCAGGGAACAGGGCTCGGGGAACACTGAAGCTTTCTTT.

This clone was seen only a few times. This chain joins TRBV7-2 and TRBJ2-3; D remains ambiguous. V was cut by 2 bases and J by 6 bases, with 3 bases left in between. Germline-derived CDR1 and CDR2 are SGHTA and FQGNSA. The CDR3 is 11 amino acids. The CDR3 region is CASSLSDTQYF. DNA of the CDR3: TGTGCCAGCAGCTTATCGGATACGCAGTATTTT.

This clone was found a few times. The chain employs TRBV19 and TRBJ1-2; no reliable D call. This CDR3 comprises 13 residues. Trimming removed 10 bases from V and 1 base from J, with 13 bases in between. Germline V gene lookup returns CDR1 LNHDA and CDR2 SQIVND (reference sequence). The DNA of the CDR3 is TGTGCCACTTTCGAGGATTTTAACTATGGCTACACCTTC. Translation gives CATFEDFNYGYTF.

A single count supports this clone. The CDR3 protein is CASSHWDREQRELFF. The CDR3 DNA reads TGTGCCAGCAGCCATTGGGACAGGGAGCAAAGGGAGCTGTTTTTT. The chain recombines TRBV14 with TRBJ2-2, with 9 bases aligning to TRBD1. V lost 3 bases and J lost 9; bases outside the gene matches: 8. Germline loops: CDR1 SGHDN, CDR2 FVKESK. The CDR3 covers 15 residues.

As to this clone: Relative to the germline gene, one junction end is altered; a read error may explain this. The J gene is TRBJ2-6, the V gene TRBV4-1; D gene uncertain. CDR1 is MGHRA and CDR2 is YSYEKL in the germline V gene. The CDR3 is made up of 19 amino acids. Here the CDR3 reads CASSQAYSYRNSGANVLTF. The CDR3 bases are TGCGCCAGCAGTCAAGCATACAGCTACCGAAACTCTGGGGCCAACGTCCTGACTTTC.

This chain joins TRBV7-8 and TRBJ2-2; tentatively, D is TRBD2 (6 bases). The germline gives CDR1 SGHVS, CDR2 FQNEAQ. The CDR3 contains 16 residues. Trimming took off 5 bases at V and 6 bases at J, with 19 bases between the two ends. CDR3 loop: CASSHPGGEDAGELFF. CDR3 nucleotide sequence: TGTGCCAGCAGCCACCCCGGGGGAGAGGACGCCGGGGAGCTGTTTTTT.

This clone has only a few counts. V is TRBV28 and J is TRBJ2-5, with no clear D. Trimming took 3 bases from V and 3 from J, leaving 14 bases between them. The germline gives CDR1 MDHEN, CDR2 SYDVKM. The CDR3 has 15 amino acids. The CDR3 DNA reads TGTGCCAGCAGTTTTTCTTCCCTGCTAAAAGAGACCCAGTACTTC. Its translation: CASSFSSLLKETQYF.

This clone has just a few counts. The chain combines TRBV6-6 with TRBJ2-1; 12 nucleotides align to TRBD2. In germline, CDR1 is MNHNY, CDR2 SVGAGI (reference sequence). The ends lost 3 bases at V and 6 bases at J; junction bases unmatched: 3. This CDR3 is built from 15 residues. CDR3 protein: CASSYLAGGGNEQFF. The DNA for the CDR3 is TGTGCCAGCAGTTATCTAGCGGGAGGGGGCAATGAGCAGTTCTTC.

CDR3: CASSYSSTDLVPFEQYF. The CDR3 bases are TGTGCCAGCAGTTACTCGTCCACGGATCTAGTTCCCTTCGAGCAGTACTTC. The chain employs TRBV6-2 or TRBV6-3 and TRBJ2-7, with D unresolved. Germline V gene data show CDR1 as MNHEY and CDR2 as SVGEGT. V was trimmed by 0 bases and J by 6 bases, leaving 21 bases between them. The CDR3 contains 17 residues.

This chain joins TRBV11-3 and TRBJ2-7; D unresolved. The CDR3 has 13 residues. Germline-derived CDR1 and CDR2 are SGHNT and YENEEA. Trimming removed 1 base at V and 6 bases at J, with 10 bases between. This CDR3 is CASSLGFQREQYF. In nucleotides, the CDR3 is TGTGCCAGCAGCTTAGGGTTTCAGCGCGAGCAGTACTTC.

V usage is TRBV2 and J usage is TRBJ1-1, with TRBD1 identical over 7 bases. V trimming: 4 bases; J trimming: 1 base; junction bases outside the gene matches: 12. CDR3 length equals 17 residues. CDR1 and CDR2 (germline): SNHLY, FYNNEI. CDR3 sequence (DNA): TGTGCCAGCAGTGGAAGAGGAGGGGGCTACAGGAACACTGAAGCTTTCTTT. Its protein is CASSGRGGGYRNTEAFF.

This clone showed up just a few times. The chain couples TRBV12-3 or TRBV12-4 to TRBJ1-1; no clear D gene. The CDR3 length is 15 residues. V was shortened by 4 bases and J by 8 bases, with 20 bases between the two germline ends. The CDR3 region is CASSSNWGSGGEAFF. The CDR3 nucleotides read TGTGCCAGCAGTTCCAACTGGGGAAGTGGAGGAGAAGCTTTCTTT.